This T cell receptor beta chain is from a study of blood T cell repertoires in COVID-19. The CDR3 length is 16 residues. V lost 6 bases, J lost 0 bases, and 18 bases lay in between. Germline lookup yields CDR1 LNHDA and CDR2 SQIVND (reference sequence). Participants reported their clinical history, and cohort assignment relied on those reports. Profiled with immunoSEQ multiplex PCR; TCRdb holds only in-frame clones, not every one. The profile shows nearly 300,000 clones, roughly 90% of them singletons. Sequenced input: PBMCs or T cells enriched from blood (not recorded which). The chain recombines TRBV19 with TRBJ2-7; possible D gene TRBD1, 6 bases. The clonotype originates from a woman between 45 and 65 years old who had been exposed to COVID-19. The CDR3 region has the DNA TGTGCCAGTAGCTTAAATACAGGGCCAAACTCCTACGAGCAGTACTTC. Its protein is CASSLNTGPNSYEQYF.